The 5 T cell receptor beta chains presented below share a single source sample, sequenced in a study of cytomegalovirus exposure and HLA in healthy donors. PCR primers comprised 60 Vbeta and 13 Jbeta primers. Measured with immunoSEQ multiplex PCR; TCRdb has only the in-frame clones, and not every one. The table lists roughly 130,000 clones, roughly 70% of them singletons. What was sequenced was PBMCs. The origin of the receptors is a man aged 18 to 35 in good health and CMV-seropositive.

This clone was seen just once. The chain recombines TRBV27 with TRBJ1-2; 7 nucleotides match TRBD1. From germline, CDR1 is MNHEY and CDR2 SMNVEV (reference sequence). The CDR3 extends over 15 amino acids. The V segment lost 4 bases and the J segment 4 bases; nucleotides outside the gene matches: 9. The DNA of the CDR3 is TGTGCCAGCAGTTCCCCGGGACAGCTCCCCTATGGCTACACCTTC. Translation: CASSSPGQLPYGYTF.

The rearrangement joins TRBV4-3 to TRBJ2-5, with D possibly TRBD2 on 5 matching bases. TRBJ2-7 explains the end of the DNA better; the J call may be wrong. The CDR3 contains 15 residues. Germline CDR1 LGHNA, CDR2 YSLEER. The DNA for the CDR3 is TGCGCCAGCAGCCTTAACATTGGGAGCTCCTACGAGCAGTACTTC. Amino acids: CASSLNIGSSYEQYF.

The V and J genes are TRBV4-2 and TRBJ2-1; 10 positions agree with TRBD2. The CDR3 has 16 residues. Trimming took 3 bases from V and 6 from J; bases not matched to a gene: 8. The germline CDR1 and CDR2 sequences are LGHNA and YNFKEQ. The CDR3 here is CASSHGLAGAGNEQFF. The CDR3 DNA reads as TGTGCCAGCAGCCACGGTCTAGCGGGGGCGGGCAATGAGCAGTTCTTC.

This clone was counted a few times. The chain is built from TRBV9 and TRBJ1-2, with 9 nucleotides matching TRBD1. CDR3 length equals 15 residues. In germline, CDR1 is SGDLS, CDR2 YYNGEE. J lost 3 bases, V lost 4 bases, and 7 bases had no gene match. CDR3 sequence: CASSIRDRDYYGYTF. In nucleotides, the CDR3 is TGTGCCAGCAGCATCCGGGACAGGGACTACTATGGCTACACCTTC.

This clone was seen more than once but under ten times. The chain employs TRBV9 and TRBJ1-1, with D possibly being TRBD1 (6 bases). Trimming stripped 0 bases from V and 1 base from J, with 10 bases between. The CDR3 has 15 amino acids. Germline V CDR1 and CDR2: SGDLS, YYNGEE. The CDR3, as DNA: TGTGCCAGCAGCGTAGGTGGGGGCCCGAACACTGAAGCTTTCTTT. Encoded protein: CASSVGGGPNTEAFF.